In its sample, the clone carrying this T cell receptor (beta chain) was seen once. The data derive from a study of blood T cell repertoires in COVID-19. Whole-study context: COVID-19 samples collected from the United States, Italy and Spain covered acute and convalescent phases.

J gave up 2 bases and V 0 bases, and 9 bases lay outside the gene matches. Germline V gene sequence: CDR1 SGHNT, CDR2 YYREEE (reference sequence). CDR3 length: 18 residues. Enrollment of patients from Seattle took place during active infection, with longitudinal follow-up. Original processing methods: Amplification with reference gene primers provided the estimates of nucleated cell counts. The method was immunoSEQ multiplex PCR; TCRdb's version includes in-frame clones alone and lacks a portion of them. V and J calls and clone size are given by that table; D and trimming were obtained from the DNA. Among 150,000 to 200,000 clones listed, about 92% were seen once.

The chain recombines TRBV5-4 with TRBJ1-2; TRBD1 matches at 11 bases. Specimen: peripheral blood. The TCR comes from a man between 25 and 39 years old with COVID-19, enrolled during active disease. CDR3 protein: CASSLDPGTGGSNYGYTF. CDR3 sequence (DNA): TGTGCCAGCAGCTTGGATCCCGGGACAGGGGGGTCGAACTATGGCTACACCTTC.